This passage covers 27 T cell receptor beta chains from one sample sequenced in a study of T cell changes during pregnancy in multiple sclerosis. Some clones are missing from TCRdb's copy, which holds only in-frame ones; the method was immunoSEQ multiplex PCR. The repertoire consists of roughly 32,000 clones, with just over 90% occurring once and the leading ten covering 0.41%. The sequenced sample was CD4+ T cells from peripheral blood mononuclear cells, obtained in the second trimester of pregnancy. These receptors were taken from a female donor with multiple sclerosis, enrolled in a pregnancy study.

The CDR3 here is CASSDGARGPSEAFF. The CDR3 coding sequence is TGTGCCAGCAGTGACGGGGCCAGGGGGCCGTCTGAAGCTTTCTTT. V gene TRBV2 combines with J gene TRBJ1-1, with 8 bases lining up with TRBD1. CDR3 length: 15 residues. The germline CDR1 and CDR2 sequences are SNHLY and FYNNEI. Trimming cost V 3 bases and J 6 bases; bases outside gene matches: 9.

The rearrangement links TRBV15 to TRBJ2-7; unclear D gene. The CDR3 spans 12 residues. Trimming shortened V by 0 bases and J by 7 bases, and 7 bases separated the two germline ends. Germline lookup yields CDR1 LNHNV and CDR2 YYDKDF (reference sequence). CDR3 DNA sequence: TGTGCCACCAGCAGAGATAACGGGGAGCAGTACTTC. Protein: CATSRDNGEQYF.

The chain carries TRBV28 and TRBJ2-5; the D gene is possibly TRBD2 (6 bases). The CDR3 is made up of 15 amino acids. Trimming cost V 3 bases and J 5 bases, with 16 bases left between them. Germline lookup yields CDR1 MDHEN and CDR2 SYDVKM. The CDR3 nucleotides read TGTGCCAGCAGTTTTTCCAGCGGGCGTTTTGAGACCCAGTACTTC. It codes for CASSFSSGRFETQYF.

The chain has TRBV5-8 and TRBJ2-3; TRBD1 is a possible D gene (6 bases). Germline lookup yields CDR1 SGHTS and CDR2 YDEGEE. The CDR3 consists of 15 residues. V was clipped by 10 bases and J by 4 bases, with 22 bases between them. The CDR3 DNA is TGTGCCGGAGCGACAGGCCAAGTGGGCCCAGATACGCAGTATTTT. Protein product: CAGATGQVGPDTQYF.

V gene TRBV5-1 combines with J gene TRBJ2-7; TRBD1 matches 7 bases. Germline V gene lookup returns CDR1 SGHRS and CDR2 YFSETQ. This CDR3 has 15 amino acids. With V trimmed by 4 bases and J by 5 bases, 12 bases remained unmatched. The CDR3 DNA reads as TGCGCCAGCAGCATCACAGGGGAAGGGTGGAACGAGCAGTACTTC. Translation: CASSITGEGWNEQYF. Full variable domain (remainder filled in from reference TRBV5-1 and TRBJ2-7): KAGVTQTPRYLIKTRGQQVTLSCSPISGHRSVSWYQQTPGQGLQFLFEYFSETQRNKGNFPGRFSGRQFSNSRSEMNVSTLELGDSALYLCASSITGEGWNEQYFGPGTRLTVT.

The chain links TRBV29-1 to TRBJ2-7, with D maybe TRBD1 (6 bases). Trimming stripped 1 base from V and 4 bases from J, with 11 bases between. The CDR3 sequence is 13 residues long. The germline gives CDR1 SQVTM, CDR2 ANQGSEA. The CDR3 coding sequence is TGCAGCGTTGAAGGGTCAACAGGGTACGAGCAGTACTTC. This gives the protein CSVEGSTGYEQYF.

This clone was recorded once. The chain couples TRBV30 to TRBJ2-1; 8 bases align to TRBD2. The ends lost 4 bases at V and 3 bases at J; junction bases unmatched: 5. This CDR3 is 14 amino acids long. Germline V gene data show CDR1 as GTSNPN and CDR2 as SVGIG (reference sequence). Here the CDR3 DNA reads TGTGCCTGGATACGACTAGCGTTCTACAATGAGCAGTTCTTC. Amino acids: CAWIRLAFYNEQFF.

V is TRBV4-3 and J is TRBJ2-3, with D perhaps matching TRBD2 (6 bases). Looked up from germline, CDR1 is LGHNA and CDR2 is YSLEER. The V end was cut by 0 bases, the J end by 3 bases, with 13 bases between. The CDR3 is 16 amino acids. CDR3 in DNA: TGCGCCAGCAGCCAAGAATACGGGAGTGTAACAGATACGCAGTATTTT. Residues: CASSQEYGSVTDTQYF.

The chain employs TRBV15 and TRBJ1-4; 10 bases are a match to TRBD1. CDR1 and CDR2 (germline): LNHNV, YYDKDF (reference sequence). V lost 3 bases to trimming and J lost 5 bases; unmatched junction nucleotides: 3. The CDR3 is 15 amino acids. CDR3 loop: CATSRTGGGNEKLFF. CDR3 bases: TGTGCCACCAGCAGGACAGGGGGCGGGAATGAAAAACTGTTTTTT.

The chain joins TRBV7-9 to TRBJ1-1; D may be TRBD1 (5 bases). The ends were cut back, 0 bases at V and 0 bases at J, with 8 bases in the middle. Germline V gives CDR1 SEHNR, CDR2 FQNEAQ (reference sequence). This CDR3 has 15 amino acids. CDR3 nucleotide sequence: TGTGCCAGCAGCTTAGCGAGACAGATGAACACTGAAGCTTTCTTT. Translated: CASSLARQMNTEAFF.

This clone was seen a single time. The genes are TRBV4-1 and TRBJ2-3; D is possibly TRBD2 (7 bases). Germline assignment: CDR1 MGHRA and CDR2 YSYEKL. The germline V and J ends were trimmed by 1 base and 0 bases, with 17 bases remaining between them. The length of the CDR3 is 18 residues. CDR3 protein: CASSQGGGAFTSTDTQYF. The CDR3 DNA reads TGCGCCAGCAGCCAAGGCGGGGGCGCCTTTACTAGCACAGATACGCAGTATTTT.

The rearrangement links TRBV2 to TRBJ2-1; TRBD2 agrees at 12 bases. Germline-derived CDR1 and CDR2 are SNHLY and FYNNEI. The length of the CDR3 is 20 residues. J gave up 4 bases and V 2 bases, and 15 bases lay outside the gene matches. The CDR3 coding sequence is TGTGCCAGCAGTGAATTCCTGACTAGCGGGAGATTGTCGGGATACAATGAGCAGTTCTTC. Translation gives CASSEFLTSGRLSGYNEQFF.

A few counts support this clone. The genes are TRBV27 and TRBJ2-7; no clear D. This CDR3 comprises 14 residues. Germline CDR1 MNHEY, CDR2 SMNVEV (reference sequence). The ends were cut back, 5 bases at V and 3 bases at J, with 14 bases in the middle. In nucleotides, the CDR3 is TGTGCCAGCAGTCCCCTCCTTCTCTACTACGAGCAGTACTTC. Its protein is CASSPLLLYYEQYF.

This clone was observed once. The gene calls are TRBV19 and TRBJ2-1, with 8 bases that match TRBD2. Germline lookup yields CDR1 LNHDA and CDR2 SQIVND (reference sequence). V was clipped by 5 bases and J by 6 bases; unmatched bases: 12. The CDR3 consists of 16 residues. CDR3 residues: CASSRLEASGRNEQFF. The CDR3 DNA reads as TGTGCCAGTAGTCGCCTGGAGGCTAGCGGGCGCAATGAGCAGTTCTTC.

The gene calls are TRBV19 and TRBJ1-1; maybe TRBD1 (5 bases). Germline V gene sequence: CDR1 LNHDA, CDR2 SQIVND (reference sequence). V lost 8 bases to trimming and J lost 4 bases, with 17 bases between them. The CDR3 extends over 14 amino acids. CDR3 region: CASGSGGVGTEAFF. In DNA, the CDR3 is TGTGCCAGTGGGTCGGGAGGGGTTGGCACTGAAGCTTTCTTT.

The sample holds a few counts of this clone. The chain carries TRBV5-1 and TRBJ2-1, with TRBD1 matching 9 bases. In germline, CDR1 is SGHRS, CDR2 YFSETQ. The junction had 4 bases not matched to a gene; V was cut back by 4 bases and J by 2 bases. The CDR3 is 15 residues long. The CDR3 DNA is TGCGCCAGCAGCCCGGGGGACAGGGCCTACAATGAGCAGTTCTTC. This gives the protein CASSPGDRAYNEQFF.

The chain employs TRBV6-1 and TRBJ2-1; 11 bases line up with TRBD2. J lost 6 bases, V lost 4 bases, and 8 bases had no gene match. Germline V gene lookup returns CDR1 MNHNS and CDR2 SASEGT. There are 16 residues in the CDR3. This chain's CDR3 is CASSAFSGRAANEQFF. CDR3 sequence (DNA): TGTGCCAGCAGTGCGTTTAGCGGGAGGGCCGCCAATGAGCAGTTCTTC.

This chain uses TRBV10-2 with TRBJ2-2; TRBD1 matches at 9 bases. Germline CDR1 and CDR2: WSHSY and SAAADI. The trim removed 6 bases at V and 0 bases at J, leaving 2 bases unmatched. The CDR3 is 15 residues long. The DNA of the CDR3 is TGCGCCAGCAGGAGGGACAGGGCGAACACCGGGGAGCTGTTTTTT. This encodes CASRRDRANTGELFF.

V gene TRBV30 combines with J gene TRBJ1-5; D remains ambiguous. The CDR3 contains 14 residues. Trimming took 0 bases from V and 0 from J, leaving 6 bases between them. Germline V CDR1 and CDR2: GTSNPN, SVGIG (reference sequence). The CDR3 is CAWSVGGSNQPQHF. CDR3 in DNA: TGTGCCTGGAGTGTAGGAGGTAGCAATCAGCCCCAGCATTTT.

V usage is TRBV18 and J usage is TRBJ1-2; 10 nucleotides line up with TRBD1. Trimming cost V 3 bases and J 7 bases; bases outside gene matches: 8. Germline V CDR1 and CDR2: KGHSH, LQKENI. CDR3 size: 15 residues. CDR3 in DNA: TGTGCCAGCTCACCCCAGACAGGGGGCGATCGTGGCTACACCTTC. Protein: CASSPQTGGDRGYTF. Combining the CDR3 with reference TRBV18 and TRBJ1-2 gives the whole variable domain NAGVMQNPRHLVRRRGQEARLRCSPMKGHSHVYWYRQLPEEGLKFMVYLQKENIIDESGMPKERFSAEFPKEGPSILRIQQVVRGDSAAYFCASSPQTGGDRGYTFGSGTRLTVV.

The chain employs TRBV30 and TRBJ1-2, with 7 bases fitting TRBD1. V lost 5 bases, J lost 0 bases, and 3 bases stayed unmatched. Looked up from germline, CDR1 is GTSNPN and CDR2 is SVGIG (reference sequence). The CDR3 totals 13 residues. CDR3 bases: TGTGCCTGGGGGACAGCTCCTAACTATGGCTACACCTTC. Protein: CAWGTAPNYGYTF.

The chain employs TRBV5-1 and TRBJ2-1, with 9 bases identical to TRBD2. This CDR3 has 16 amino acids. The V segment lost 3 bases and the J segment 7 bases; nucleotides outside the gene matches: 11. From germline, CDR1 is SGHRS and CDR2 YFSETQ. The CDR3 DNA sequence: TGCGCCAGCAGCTCCCCCCGCGGGAGGGCCAATAATGAGCAGTTCTTC. It is translated as CASSSPRGRANNEQFF.

V and J are TRBV7-2 and TRBJ2-1; D is possibly TRBD1 (5 bases). This CDR3 comprises 15 residues. Trimming shortened V by 1 base and J by 6 bases, and 13 bases separated the two germline ends. Germline V gene lookup returns CDR1 SGHTA and CDR2 FQGNSA. CDR3 nucleotide sequence: TGTGCCAGCAGCTTAGAGGGGCGGCGAGGCAATGAGCAGTTCTTC. Residues: CASSLEGRRGNEQFF.

The genes are TRBV11-2 and TRBJ1-2; perhaps TRBD1 as D (5 bases). Germline-derived CDR1 and CDR2 are SGHAT and FQNNGV. V was cut by 5 bases and J by 2 bases, with 15 bases left in between. The CDR3 consists of 15 residues. The CDR3 DNA sequence: TGTGCCAGCAGCGAAATCATAAGGGGAAACTATGGCTACACCTTC. Translated, it gives CASSEIIRGNYGYTF.

V gene TRBV2 combines with J gene TRBJ1-4, with D perhaps matching TRBD1 (5 bases). The V end lost 6 bases, the J end lost 5 bases, and 13 bases lay between the germline ends. The CDR3 is 14 amino acids. Germline V CDR1 and CDR2: SNHLY, FYNNEI. CDR3 DNA: TGTGCCAGCAGGCAGACAGAGAGAAATGAAAAACTGTTTTTT. This gives the protein CASRQTERNEKLFF.

The rearrangement joins TRBV7-7 to TRBJ2-5, with D possibly TRBD2 on 5 matching bases. There are 14 residues in the CDR3. Germline V lookup: CDR1 SSHAT, CDR2 FNYEAQ (reference sequence). The V end lost 5 bases, the J end lost 3 bases, and 13 bases lay between the germline ends. The CDR3 protein is CASSRRRTEETQYF. The CDR3, as DNA: TGTGCCAGCAGCCGACGACGGACTGAAGAGACCCAGTACTTC.

This clone was found once. The chain uses TRBV5-1 and TRBJ2-5; tentatively, D is TRBD2 (6 bases). The germline V gene encodes CDR1 SGHRS and CDR2 YFSETQ. This CDR3 comprises 14 residues. CDR3 DNA sequence: TGCGCTACCTCGCCGGGGGACCCACCAGAGACCCAGTACTTC. Encoded protein: CATSPGDPPETQYF.